This is a list of T cell receptor beta chains from one sample in a study of cytomegalovirus exposure and HLA in healthy donors. Profiled with immunoSEQ multiplex PCR; TCRdb holds only in-frame clones, not every one. The sample includes fewer than 200,000 clones, roughly 80% seen only once; the top ten take roughly 1.5%. The sample consisted of PBMCs. The receptors were sampled from a woman aged 18-30 years in good health and CMV-seronegative. CDR3s leave out the opening cysteine and the closing phenylalanine or tryptophan. Fields, in order: clone size, CDR3 length, V gene, CDR3 protein. Clone size is stated in some rows and not others, as once, few, many or a class when expanded.

>NA|14|TRBV5-6
ASSLPPGQGPGGYT
>NA|11|TRBV27
ASSIAAQETQY
>once|16|TRBV4-3
ASSLTLSSGLNGGELF
>NA|13|TRBV13
ASSLGTSGANVLT
>once|10|TRBV10-2
ASGTGYNEQF
>NA|12|TRBV5-4
ASSFPQGSYGYT
>NA|11|TRBV6-1
ATVPTGGQPQH
>once|13|TRBV6-5
ASSYSNQGAYEQY
>once|17|TRBV4-2
ASSQEFLGLAGGSNEQF
>NA|13|TRBV7-8
ASSLVAGGPETQY
>NA|11|TRBV6-5
ASSSLMHNEQF
>NA|12|TRBV10-3
AISPAGPNQPQH
>NA|14|TRBV28
ASSLGRGSSYNEQF
>once|14|TRBV28
ASRLQGEGAGNTIY
>NA|14|TRBV30
AWSQSWGRAATEAF
>NA|13|TRBV28
ASSLARTGYNEQF
>NA|12|TRBV6-1
ASSVGRLNQPQH
>few|13|TRBV9
ASSVLAGGVYEQY
>NA|13|TRBV10-2
ASSEGGVISDTQY
>NA|14|TRBV4-1
ASSQVLASDYNEQF
>NA|15|TRBV7-2
ASSLGGRPLSNYGYT
>NA|12|TRBV4-3
ASSQETGRSGYT
>NA|13|TRBV6-5
ASRPRREDDNEQF
>NA|12|TRBV28
ASSGPDRAGEQY
>once|11|TRBV29-1
SAQGDNRYEQY
>NA|13|TRBV5-1
ASSLGDSGRAAQY
>few|11|TRBV30
AWSPGSNTEAF
>NA|15|TRBV7-9
ASSLWVGGTNTGELF
>NA|12|TRBV11-3
ASSAQGGRGQAF
>NA|15|TRBV7-8
ASSPFTGTGLLTEAF
>NA|15|TRBV7-9
ASSHYSGSVFSGELF
>NA|15|TRBV1
TSSQPLLAGGPYEQF
>NA|14|TRBV6-6
ASSSRRGQGFYEQY
>NA|15|TRBV5-1
ASSPRGEWSGANVLT
>NA|14|TRBV5-4
ASSLETGRSHYGYT
>NA|14|TRBV9
ASSPWTSGSTYEQY
>NA|15|TRBV7-6
ASSSASGQGAITEAF
>NA|13|TRBV27
ASSLIIRPSYERY
>NA|12|TRBV29-1
SVQQTTRGNTIY
>NA|14|TRBV19
ASTLRRERWGGELF
>NA|9|TRBV28
ASTNSYEQY